The subject of this entry is one T cell receptor beta chain. Its specificity is unknown. These data belong to a study of cytomegalovirus exposure and HLA in healthy donors. Study in general: An analysis done earlier identified almost 120 million unique TCR beta sequences from 150 million to 200 million T cells.

This CDR3 region has 12 residues. CDR1 and CDR2 from the germline V gene are MDHEN and SYDVKM. V lost 5 bases and J lost 5, with 9 bases in between. Amplification used 60 Vbeta primers and 13 Jbeta primers. Clones were read by immunoSEQ multiplex PCR, and TCRdb kept only the in-frame ones, dropping some. This table has about 160,000 clones, roughly 88% appearing once. Notes on the study in general: Roughly uniform sequencing depth across donors was assumed, possibly incorrectly. A prior analysis recorded that most TCR beta V segments were productive about 87% or about 30% of the time. More clonal expansion characterized HLA-associated TCR beta chains than equally common others in a later analysis.

The specimen was PBMCs. The genes are TRBV28 and TRBJ1-1; D remains unclear. The sequence came from a boy aged 2 to 9 in good health and CMV-seronegative. The CDR3 bases are TGTGCCAGCAGTCGTACGGGTACTGAAGCTTTCTTT. It encodes CASSRTGTEAFF.